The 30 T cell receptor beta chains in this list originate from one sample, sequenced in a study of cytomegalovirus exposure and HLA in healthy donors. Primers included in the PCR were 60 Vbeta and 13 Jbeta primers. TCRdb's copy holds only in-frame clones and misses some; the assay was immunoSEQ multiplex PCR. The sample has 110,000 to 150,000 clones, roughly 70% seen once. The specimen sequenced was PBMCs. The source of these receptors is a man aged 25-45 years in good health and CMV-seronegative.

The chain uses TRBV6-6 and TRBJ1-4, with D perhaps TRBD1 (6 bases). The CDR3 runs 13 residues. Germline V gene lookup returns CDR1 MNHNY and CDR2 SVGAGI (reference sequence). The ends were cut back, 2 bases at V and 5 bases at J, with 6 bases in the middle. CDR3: CASSYQGNEKLFF. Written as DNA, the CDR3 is TGTGCCAGCAGTTACCAGGGGAATGAAAAACTGTTTTTT.

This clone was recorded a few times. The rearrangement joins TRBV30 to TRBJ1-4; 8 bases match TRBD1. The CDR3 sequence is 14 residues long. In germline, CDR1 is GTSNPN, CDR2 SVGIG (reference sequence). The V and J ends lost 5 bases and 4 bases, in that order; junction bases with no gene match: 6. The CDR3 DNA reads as TGTGCCTGGGATGACAGGGGAGGTAATGAAAAACTGTTTTTT. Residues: CAWDDRGGNEKLFF.

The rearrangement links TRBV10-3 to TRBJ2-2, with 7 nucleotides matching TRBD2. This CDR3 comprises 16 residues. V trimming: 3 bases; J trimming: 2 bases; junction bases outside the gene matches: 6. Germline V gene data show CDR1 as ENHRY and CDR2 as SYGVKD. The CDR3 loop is CAISDPGLRNTGELFF. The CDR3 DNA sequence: TGTGCCATCAGTGACCCGGGACTACGAAACACCGGGGAGCTGTTTTTT.

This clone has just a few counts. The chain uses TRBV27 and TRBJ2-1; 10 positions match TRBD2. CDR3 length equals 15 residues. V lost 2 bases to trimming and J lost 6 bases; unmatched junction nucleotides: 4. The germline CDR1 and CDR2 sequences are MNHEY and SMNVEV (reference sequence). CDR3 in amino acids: CASSLKLAGVNEQFF. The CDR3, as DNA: TGTGCCAGCAGTTTAAAGCTAGCGGGGGTCAATGAGCAGTTCTTC.

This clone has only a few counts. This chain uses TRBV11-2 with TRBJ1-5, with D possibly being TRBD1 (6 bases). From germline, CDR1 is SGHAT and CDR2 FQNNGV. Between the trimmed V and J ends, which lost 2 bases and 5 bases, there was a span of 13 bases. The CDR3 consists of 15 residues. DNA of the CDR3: TGTGCCAGCAGCTTAAACGCAGGGGTTTATCAGCCCCAGCATTTT. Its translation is CASSLNAGVYQPQHF.

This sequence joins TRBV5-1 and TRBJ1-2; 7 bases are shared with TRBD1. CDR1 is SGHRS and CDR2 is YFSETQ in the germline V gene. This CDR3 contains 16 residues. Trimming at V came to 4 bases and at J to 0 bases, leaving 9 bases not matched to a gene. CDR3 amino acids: CASSHGQVLANYGYTF. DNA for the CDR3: TGCGCCAGCAGCCACGGACAGGTCCTGGCTAACTATGGCTACACCTTC.

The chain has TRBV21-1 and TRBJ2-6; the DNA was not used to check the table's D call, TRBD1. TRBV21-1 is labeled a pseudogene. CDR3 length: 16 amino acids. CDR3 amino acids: CASRYRGLLGANVLTF. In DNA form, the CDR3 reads TGTGCCAGCAGGTACAGGGGGCTCTTGGGGGCCAACGTCCTGACTTTC.

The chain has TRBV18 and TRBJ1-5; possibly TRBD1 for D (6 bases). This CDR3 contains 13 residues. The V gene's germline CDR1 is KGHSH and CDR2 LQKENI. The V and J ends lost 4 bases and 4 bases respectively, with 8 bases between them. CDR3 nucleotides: TGTGCCAGCTCACTGGACAGTAATCAGCCCCAGCATTTT. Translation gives CASSLDSNQPQHF.

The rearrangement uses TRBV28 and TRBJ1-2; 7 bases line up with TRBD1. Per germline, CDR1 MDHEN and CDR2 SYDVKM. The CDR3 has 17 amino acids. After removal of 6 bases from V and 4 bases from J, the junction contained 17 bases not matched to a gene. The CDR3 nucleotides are TGTGCCAGCAGAACCGGGACAGCGCCGACGGGGCTCTATGGCTACACCTTC. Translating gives CASRTGTAPTGLYGYTF.

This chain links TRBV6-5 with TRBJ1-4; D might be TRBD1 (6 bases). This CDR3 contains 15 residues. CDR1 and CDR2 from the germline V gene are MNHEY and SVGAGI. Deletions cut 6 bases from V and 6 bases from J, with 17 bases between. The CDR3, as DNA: TGTGCCAGCAGGAGTCCCCAGGGGATGGATGAAAAACTGTTTTTT. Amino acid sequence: CASRSPQGMDEKLFF.

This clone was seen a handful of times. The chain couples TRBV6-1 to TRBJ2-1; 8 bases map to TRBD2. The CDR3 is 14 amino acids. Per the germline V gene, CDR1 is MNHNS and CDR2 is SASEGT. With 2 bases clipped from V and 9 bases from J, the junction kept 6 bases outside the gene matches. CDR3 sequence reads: CASSESRAGGEQFF. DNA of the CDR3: TGTGCCAGCAGTGAATCCAGGGCGGGGGGTGAGCAGTTCTTC.

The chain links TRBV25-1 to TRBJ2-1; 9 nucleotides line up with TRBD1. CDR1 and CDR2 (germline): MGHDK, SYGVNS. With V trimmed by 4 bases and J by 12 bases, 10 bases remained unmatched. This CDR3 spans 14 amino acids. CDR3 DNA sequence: TGTGCCAGCAGTGCCTCCGGACAGGGGAGGCCGCAGTTCTTC. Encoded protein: CASSASGQGRPQFF.

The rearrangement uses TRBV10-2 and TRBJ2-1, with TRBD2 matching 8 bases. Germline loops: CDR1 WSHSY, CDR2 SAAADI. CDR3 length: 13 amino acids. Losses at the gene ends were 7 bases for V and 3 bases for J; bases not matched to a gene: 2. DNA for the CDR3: TGCGCCAGCACGCGGGGGGACTACAATGAGCAGTTCTTC. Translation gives CASTRGDYNEQFF.

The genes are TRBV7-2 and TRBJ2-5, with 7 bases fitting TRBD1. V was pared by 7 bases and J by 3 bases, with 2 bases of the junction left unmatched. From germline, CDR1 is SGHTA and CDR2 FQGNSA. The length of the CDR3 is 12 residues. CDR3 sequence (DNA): TGTGCCAGCACCCAGGGGGAAGAGACCCAGTACTTC. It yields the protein CASTQGEETQYF.

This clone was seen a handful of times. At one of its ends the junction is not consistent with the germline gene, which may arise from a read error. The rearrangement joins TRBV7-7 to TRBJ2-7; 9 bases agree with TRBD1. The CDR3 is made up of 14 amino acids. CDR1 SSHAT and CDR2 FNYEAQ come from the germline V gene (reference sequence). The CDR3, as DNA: TGTGCTAGCAGCGTAGGACAGGGGAACTACGAGCAGTACTTC. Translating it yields CASSVGQGNYEQYF. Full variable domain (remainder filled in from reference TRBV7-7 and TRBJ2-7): GAGVSQSPRYKVTKRGQDVTLRCDPISSHATLYWYQQALGQGPEFLTYFNYEAQPDKSGLPSDRFSAERPEGSISTLTIQRTEQRDSAMYRCASSVGQGNYEQYFGPGTRLTVT.

This CDR3 is CASSPRLASYEQYF. DNA for the CDR3: TGTGCCAGCAGTCCCCGACTAGCGAGCTACGAGCAGTACTTC. This sequence joins TRBV2 and TRBJ2-7, with 8 nucleotides matching TRBD2. CDR3 length: 14 amino acids. J gave up 3 bases and V 5 bases, and 6 bases lay outside the gene matches. Germline V gives CDR1 SNHLY, CDR2 FYNNEI. Supplemented by reference TRBV2 and TRBJ2-7, the full variable domain reads EPEVTQTPSHQVTQMGQEVILRCVPISNHLYFYWYRQILGQKVEFLVSFYNNEISEKSEIFDDQFSVERPDGSNFTLKIRSTKLEDSAMYFCASSPRLASYEQYFGPGTRLTVT.

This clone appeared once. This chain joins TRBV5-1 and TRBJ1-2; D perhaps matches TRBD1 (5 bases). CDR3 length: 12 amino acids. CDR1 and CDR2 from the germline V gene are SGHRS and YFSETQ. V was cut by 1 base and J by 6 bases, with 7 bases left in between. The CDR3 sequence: CASSLFRDGYTF. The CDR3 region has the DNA TGCGCCAGCAGCTTGTTCAGGGATGGCTACACCTTC.

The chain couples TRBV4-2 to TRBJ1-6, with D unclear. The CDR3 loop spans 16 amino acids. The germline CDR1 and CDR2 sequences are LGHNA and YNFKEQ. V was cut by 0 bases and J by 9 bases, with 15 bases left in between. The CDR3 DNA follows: TGTGCCAGCAGCCAAGATCTCTATGTAATGAGTTCACCCCTCCACTTT. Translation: CASSQDLYVMSSPLHF.

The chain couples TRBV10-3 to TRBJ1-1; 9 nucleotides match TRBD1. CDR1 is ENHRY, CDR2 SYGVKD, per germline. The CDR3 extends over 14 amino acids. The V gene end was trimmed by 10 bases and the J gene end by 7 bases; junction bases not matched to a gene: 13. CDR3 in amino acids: CATVRDRETIEAFF. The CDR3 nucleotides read TGTGCCACAGTCCGGGACAGGGAAACCATTGAAGCTTTCTTT.

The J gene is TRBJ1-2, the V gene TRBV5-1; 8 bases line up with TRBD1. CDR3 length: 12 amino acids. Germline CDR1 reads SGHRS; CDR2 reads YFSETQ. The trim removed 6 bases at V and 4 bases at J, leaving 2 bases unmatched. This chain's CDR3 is CASNDRGYGYTF. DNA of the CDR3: TGCGCCAGCAACGACAGGGGCTATGGCTACACCTTC.

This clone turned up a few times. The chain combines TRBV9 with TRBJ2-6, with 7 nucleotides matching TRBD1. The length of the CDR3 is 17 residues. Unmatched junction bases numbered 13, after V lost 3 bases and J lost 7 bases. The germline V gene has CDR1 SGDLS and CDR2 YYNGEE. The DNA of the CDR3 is TGTGCCAGCAGCGCCCGGGGACAGCTGTTCGGAGCCAACGTCCTGACTTTC. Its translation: CASSARGQLFGANVLTF.

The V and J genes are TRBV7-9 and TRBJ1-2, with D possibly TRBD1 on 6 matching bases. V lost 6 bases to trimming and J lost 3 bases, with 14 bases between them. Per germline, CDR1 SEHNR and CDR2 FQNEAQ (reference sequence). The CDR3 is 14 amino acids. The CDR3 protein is CASRKGHADYGYTF. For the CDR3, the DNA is TGTGCCAGCAGGAAGGGACACGCGGACTATGGCTACACCTTC.

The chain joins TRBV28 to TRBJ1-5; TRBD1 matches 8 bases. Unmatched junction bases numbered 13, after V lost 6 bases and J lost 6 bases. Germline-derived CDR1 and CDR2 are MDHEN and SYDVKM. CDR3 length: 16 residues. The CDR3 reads CASSPGLQGGGQPQHF. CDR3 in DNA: TGTGCCAGCAGCCCAGGGCTACAGGGGGGAGGTCAGCCCCAGCATTTT.

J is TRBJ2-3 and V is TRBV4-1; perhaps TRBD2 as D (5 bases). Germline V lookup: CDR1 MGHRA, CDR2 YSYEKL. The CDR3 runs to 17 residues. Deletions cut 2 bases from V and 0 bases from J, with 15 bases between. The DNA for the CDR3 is TGCGCCAGCAGCCAACGGGCAGGAGGTTCTAGCACAGATACGCAGTATTTT. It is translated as CASSQRAGGSSTDTQYF.

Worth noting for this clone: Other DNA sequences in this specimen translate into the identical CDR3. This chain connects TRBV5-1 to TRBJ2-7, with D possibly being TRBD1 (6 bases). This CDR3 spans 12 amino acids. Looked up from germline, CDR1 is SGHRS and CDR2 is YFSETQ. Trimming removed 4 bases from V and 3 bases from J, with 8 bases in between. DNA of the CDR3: TGCGCCAGCAGCCTACAGGGCTACGAGCAGTACTTC. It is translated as CASSLQGYEQYF.

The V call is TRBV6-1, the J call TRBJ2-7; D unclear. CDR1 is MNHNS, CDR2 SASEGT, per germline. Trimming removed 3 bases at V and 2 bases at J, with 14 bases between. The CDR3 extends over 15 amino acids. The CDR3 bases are TGTGCCAGCAGTGATAATGGAGCGCCAACCTACGAGCAGTACTTC. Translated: CASSDNGAPTYEQYF.

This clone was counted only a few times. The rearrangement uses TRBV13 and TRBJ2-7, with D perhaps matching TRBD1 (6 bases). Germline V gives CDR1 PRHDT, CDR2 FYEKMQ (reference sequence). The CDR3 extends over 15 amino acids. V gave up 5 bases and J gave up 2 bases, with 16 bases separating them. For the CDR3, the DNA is TGTGCCAGCAGCCCCCGGGCAGGGGAAACCTACGAGCAGTACTTC. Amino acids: CASSPRAGETYEQYF.

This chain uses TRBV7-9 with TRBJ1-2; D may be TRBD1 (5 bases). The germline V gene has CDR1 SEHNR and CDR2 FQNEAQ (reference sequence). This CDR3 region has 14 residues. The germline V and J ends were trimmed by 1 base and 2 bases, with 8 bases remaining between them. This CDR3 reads CASSLGRANYGYTF. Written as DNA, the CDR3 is TGTGCCAGCAGCTTAGGCAGGGCCAACTATGGCTACACCTTC.

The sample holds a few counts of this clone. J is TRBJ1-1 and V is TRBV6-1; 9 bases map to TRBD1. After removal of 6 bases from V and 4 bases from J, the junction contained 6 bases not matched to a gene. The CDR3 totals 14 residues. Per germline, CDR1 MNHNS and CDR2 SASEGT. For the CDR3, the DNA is TGTGCCAGCAGAGCGGGACAGGGAGTCACTGAAGCTTTCTTT. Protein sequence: CASRAGQGVTEAFF.

This CDR3 is CAWSVGRNYGYTF. CDR3 DNA sequence: TGTGCCTGGAGTGTGGGCAGGAACTATGGCTACACCTTC. This chain joins TRBV30 and TRBJ1-2; D ambiguous. CDR1 and CDR2 (germline): GTSNPN, SVGIG (reference sequence). CDR3 length: 13 residues. V shed 0 bases and J shed 2 bases, with 7 bases lying between them.